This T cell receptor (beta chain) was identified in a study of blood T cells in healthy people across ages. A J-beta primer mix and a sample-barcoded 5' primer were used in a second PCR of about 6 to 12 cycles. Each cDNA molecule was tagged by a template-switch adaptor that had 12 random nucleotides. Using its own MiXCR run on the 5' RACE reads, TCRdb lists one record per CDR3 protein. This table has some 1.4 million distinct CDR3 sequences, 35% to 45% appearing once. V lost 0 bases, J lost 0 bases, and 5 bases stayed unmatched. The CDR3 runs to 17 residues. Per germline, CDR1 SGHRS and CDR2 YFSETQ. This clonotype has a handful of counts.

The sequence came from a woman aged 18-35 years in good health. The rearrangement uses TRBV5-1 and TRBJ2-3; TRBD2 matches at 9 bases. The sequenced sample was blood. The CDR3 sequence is CASSLAFSGGSTDTQYF. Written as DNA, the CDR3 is TGCGCCAGCAGCTTGGCCTTCAGCGGGGGGAGCACAGATACGCAGTATTTT. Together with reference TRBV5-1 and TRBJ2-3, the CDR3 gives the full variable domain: KAGVTQTPRYLIKTRGQQVTLSCSPISGHRSVSWYQQTPGQGLQFLFEYFSETQRNKGNFPGRFSGRQFSNSRSEMNVSTLELGDSALYLCASSLAFSGGSTDTQYFGPGTRLTVL.